Below are 7 T cell receptor beta chains sequenced from a single sample in a study of blood T cells in healthy people across ages. Using a J-beta primer mix together with a sample-barcoded 5' primer, a second PCR was run for roughly 7 to 11 cycles. TCRdb called the 5' RACE reads again in MiXCR, with one record for every CDR3 protein. The sample includes about 1.7 million distinct CDR3 sequences, 25% to 30% seen only once; the top ten take less than 9.5%. The material sequenced was blood. These receptors originate from a woman aged 25 to 39 in good health.

Regarding this clonotype: A read error is likely here: a far larger clone is one base away. The V and J genes are TRBV6-6 and TRBJ2-7; 7 nucleotides match TRBD2. The CDR3 runs to 14 residues. Germline loops: CDR1 MNHNY, CDR2 SVGAGI (reference sequence). The V gene end was trimmed by 7 bases and the J gene end by 0 bases; junction bases not matched to a gene: 6. CDR3 DNA: TGTGCCAGCAACCCGCGGGGGAGCTCCTACGAGCAGTACTTC. Amino acid sequence: CASNPRGSSYEQYF.

This clonotype has only a few counts. CDR3 loop: CSASPNAYGYTF. The DNA for the CDR3 is TGCAGTGCTAGTCCGAATGCCTATGGCTACACCTTC. This chain joins TRBV20-1 and TRBJ1-2; D unclear. Trimming took 3 bases from V and 4 from J, leaving 9 bases between them. The germline CDR1 and CDR2 sequences are DFQATT and SNEGSKA (reference sequence). The CDR3 runs to 12 residues.

The table lists this clonotype with a count of one. The rearrangement joins TRBV7-9 to TRBJ2-4, with 10 bases lining up with TRBD1. The last part of the DNA fits TRBJ2-7 better; the J call may be wrong. CDR3 length equals 15 residues. Germline V gene sequence: CDR1 SEHNR, CDR2 FQNEAQ (reference sequence). The CDR3 bases are TGTGCCAGCAGCCCCTGGGACAGGGGCAGGTTCGAGCAGTACTTC. It translates to CASSPWDRGRFEQYF.

This chain connects TRBV27 to TRBJ2-5; no firm D call. Trimming took off 5 bases at V and 2 bases at J, with 12 bases between the two ends. Germline V lookup: CDR1 MNHEY, CDR2 SMNVEV (reference sequence). This CDR3 region has 14 residues. CDR3 in DNA: TGTGCCAGCAGTCCCTTCCGTTTGCAAGAGACCCAGTACTTC. Its protein product is CASSPFRLQETQYF.

This chain joins TRBV15 and TRBJ1-5; weak D call: TRBD1 (5 bases). From germline, CDR1 is LNHNV and CDR2 YYDKDF (reference sequence). CDR3 length equals 17 residues. The V gene lost 0 bases and the J gene lost 0 bases, with 12 bases spanning the gap. In DNA, the CDR3 is TGTGCCACCAGCAGAGAGGGGGTTCTCCTTAGCAATCAGCCCCAGCATTTT. Translating gives CATSREGVLLSNQPQHF.

This clonotype was observed a single time. J is TRBJ1-2 and V is TRBV6-1, with D possibly TRBD1 on 6 matching bases. Germline lookup yields CDR1 MNHNS and CDR2 SASEGT. V was trimmed by 4 bases and J by 5 bases, leaving 14 bases between them. The CDR3 runs to 14 residues. In DNA, the CDR3 is TGTGCCAGCAGTGTACAGGGAATTGGGTATGGCTACACCTTC. It codes for CASSVQGIGYGYTF.

This clonotype has more than one count but fewer than ten. This chain uses TRBV7-2 with TRBJ2-3; TRBD2 might be the D (5 bases). Germline loops: CDR1 SGHTA, CDR2 FQGNSA. This CDR3 has 15 amino acids. The ends were cut back, 7 bases at V and 8 bases at J, with 22 bases in the middle. The CDR3 region has the DNA TGTGCCAGCAAGCCCGCGGGCCAGGCCACTGGTACGCAGTATTTT. Amino acids: CASKPAGQATGTQYF. The full variable domain, rest sourced from reference TRBV7-2 and TRBJ2-3, is GAGVSQSPSNKVTEKGKDVELRCDPISGHTALYWYRQSLGQGLEFLIYFQGNSAPDKSGLPSDRFSAERTGGSVSTLTIQRTQQEDSAVYLCASKPAGQATGTQYFGPGTRLTVL.